Listed here are 21 T cell receptor beta chains from one sample, sequenced in a study of blood T cells in healthy people across ages. With a J-beta primer mix and a sample-barcoded 5' primer, a second PCR ran roughly 7 to 11 cycles. MiXCR, run by TCRdb on the 5' RACE reads, gives a single entry per CDR3 protein. Of some 920,000 distinct CDR3 sequences in the sample, roughly 50% were seen once. What was sequenced was blood. Source of these receptors: a woman aged 55-75 years in good health.

This clonotype was counted between two and nine times. The rearrangement uses TRBV7-3 and TRBJ2-1; unclear D gene. The V and J ends lost 5 bases and 8 bases respectively, with 7 bases between them. The germline gives CDR1 SGHTA, CDR2 FQGTGA. This CDR3 contains 11 residues. The CDR3 spells CASSNRDEQFF. The CDR3 DNA reads as TGTGCCAGCAGCAATAGGGATGAGCAGTTCTTC.

The CDR3 DNA sequence: TGTGCCAGCAGCTCCGGGGCTCTGAGCTCCTACGAGCAGTTCTTC. Translating it yields CASSSGALSSYEQFF. The chain carries TRBV7-2 and TRBJ2-1, with D possibly called TRBD1 or TRBD2 (5 bases each). The CDR3 loop spans 15 amino acids. Trimming stripped 4 bases from V and 10 bases from J, with 20 bases between. CDR1 and CDR2 (germline): SGHTA, FQGNSA.

Comment on this clonotype: A much more abundant neighbour one base away suggests this may be a read error. The chain combines TRBV28 with TRBJ2-5; 11 nucleotides line up with TRBD2. CDR3 size: 15 residues. Germline CDR1 MDHEN, CDR2 SYDVKM. Trimming at V came to 8 bases and at J to 11 bases, leaving 16 bases not matched to a gene. Written as DNA, the CDR3 is TGTGCCAGCCGACGTACTAGCGGGAGAAACGACGATCAGTACTTC. Amino acids: CASRRTSGRNDDQYF.

This clonotype has a single count. This chain uses TRBV29-1 with TRBJ1-4; 7 nucleotides line up with TRBD1. Germline V gene data show CDR1 as SQVTM and CDR2 as ANQGSEA. V dropped 6 bases and J dropped 4; count of bases not matched to a gene: 8. The CDR3 has 14 amino acids. The CDR3 is CSVLTGLGNEKLFF. For the CDR3, the DNA is TGCAGCGTGCTGACAGGGCTGGGTAATGAAAAACTGTTTTTT. The complete variable domain, with remaining parts taken from reference TRBV29-1 and TRBJ1-4, reads SAVISQKPSRDICQRGTSLTIQCQVDSQVTMMFWYRQQPGQSLTLIATANQGSEATYESGFVIDKFPISRPNLTFSTLTVSNMSPEDSSIYLCSVLTGLGNEKLFFGSGTQLSVL.

DNA of the CDR3: TGTGCCAGCAAAGGGTACACTGAAGCTTTCTTT. Its protein product is CASKGYTEAFF. The genes are TRBV2 and TRBJ1-1; no clear D gene. The CDR3 consists of 11 residues. CDR1 is SNHLY, CDR2 FYNNEI, per germline. V gave up 7 bases and J gave up 3 bases, with 6 bases separating them.

This clonotype was picked up a small number of times. The V and J genes are TRBV7-9 and TRBJ2-3, with D maybe TRBD2 (6 bases). The CDR3 has 13 amino acids. Germline V gene lookup returns CDR1 SEHNR and CDR2 FQNEAQ (reference sequence). Trimming removed 7 bases at V and 4 bases at J, with 12 bases between. The CDR3 sequence: CASISGKADTQYF. CDR3 in DNA: TGTGCCAGCATTAGCGGAAAAGCAGATACGCAGTATTTT.

Only a few counts were recorded for this clonotype. The V and J genes are TRBV7-2 and TRBJ2-7; no reliable D call. Germline loops: CDR1 SGHTA, CDR2 FQGNSA. Deletions cut 2 bases from V and 2 bases from J, with 16 bases between. The CDR3 sequence is 16 residues long. The CDR3 spells CASSLSQLNQPYEQYF. The CDR3 coding sequence is TGTGCCAGCAGCTTATCACAGTTAAACCAACCCTACGAGCAGTACTTC.

The chain combines TRBV29-1 with TRBJ1-1, with D tentatively TRBD1 (5 bases). CDR1 SQVTM and CDR2 ANQGSEA come from the germline V gene. This CDR3 comprises 12 residues. The ends were cut back, 5 bases at V and 5 bases at J, with 12 bases in the middle. As DNA, the CDR3 is TGCAGCGTTCGTCCAGGGTTGACTGAAGCTTTCTTT. Encoded protein: CSVRPGLTEAFF.

This clonotype was picked up a small number of times. The genes are TRBV2 and TRBJ1-6; tentatively, D is TRBD1 (5 bases). Trimming pared 7 bases from V and 4 bases from J, leaving 8 bases between. Germline V CDR1 and CDR2: SNHLY, FYNNEI. This CDR3 spans 13 amino acids. The CDR3, as DNA: TGTGCCAGCAAGACAGAATATAATTCACCCCTCCACTTT. Its protein is CASKTEYNSPLHF.

The J gene is TRBJ2-5, the V gene TRBV18; D is perhaps TRBD1 (6 bases). Germline V gene data show CDR1 as KGHSH and CDR2 as LQKENI. V lost 5 bases and J lost 5, with 15 bases in between. The CDR3 loop spans 14 amino acids. CDR3 protein: CASSAGTLSETQYF. CDR3 DNA: TGTGCCAGCTCAGCCGGGACACTGTCGGAGACCCAGTACTTC.

This clonotype was observed a few times. The chain has TRBV7-9 and TRBJ2-7, with D unresolved. CDR1 and CDR2 (germline): SEHNR, FQNEAQ (reference sequence). The V and J ends lost 5 bases and 0 bases respectively, with 11 bases between them. The CDR3 has 14 amino acids. CDR3 amino acids: CASSPQTDSYEQYF. DNA for the CDR3: TGTGCCAGCAGCCCCCAGACGGACTCCTACGAGCAGTACTTC.

The rearrangement links TRBV29-1 to TRBJ2-2; 7 bases line up with TRBD2. CDR1 and CDR2 (germline): SQVTM, ANQGSEA. J gave up 2 bases and V 4 bases, and 16 bases lay outside the gene matches. This CDR3 comprises 18 residues. This chain's CDR3 is CSVGLFSGSSFNTGELFF. CDR3 DNA sequence: TGCAGCGTTGGCCTCTTTAGCGGGTCCTCTTTTAACACCGGGGAGCTGTTTTTT.

This chain uses TRBV5-4 with TRBJ2-4, with 9 bases matching TRBD1. Germline V CDR1 and CDR2: SGHNT, YYREEE (reference sequence). The CDR3 consists of 16 residues. V shed 4 bases and J 13 bases; nucleotides not matched to a gene: 18. The CDR3 sequence is CASSKTGTGISDEQYF. The CDR3 DNA follows: TGTGCCAGCAGCAAGACCGGGACAGGGATTTCGGATGAGCAGTACTTC.

V usage is TRBV7-2 and J usage is TRBJ1-3; D is unclear. This CDR3 has 15 residues. Trimming stripped 1 base from V and 2 bases from J, with 9 bases between. The germline CDR1 and CDR2 sequences are SGHTA and FQGNSA. The CDR3 loop is CASSLDSQAGNTIYF. The DNA for the CDR3 is TGTGCCAGCAGCTTAGACAGTCAGGCTGGAAACACCATATATTTT.

The chain joins TRBV7-3 to TRBJ1-3; the match to TRBD1 covers 9 bases. CDR3 size: 16 residues. After removal of 5 bases from V and 0 bases from J, the junction contained 5 bases not matched to a gene. CDR1 SGHTA and CDR2 FQGTGA come from the germline V gene. The CDR3 spells CASSAGQGFSGNTIYF. CDR3 nucleotide sequence: TGTGCCAGCAGCGCCGGACAGGGGTTCTCTGGAAACACCATATATTTT.

This clonotype appeared a few times. The rearrangement joins TRBV7-2 to TRBJ1-5; D remains ambiguous. Trimming removed 0 bases from V and 6 bases from J, with 9 bases in between. This CDR3 has 14 residues. Germline loops: CDR1 SGHTA, CDR2 FQGNSA. The CDR3 DNA reads TGTGCCAGCAGCTTAGCAGCGTGGGGTCAGCCCCAGCATTTT. This sequence encodes CASSLAAWGQPQHF.

This clonotype was observed a few times. V gene TRBV4-1 combines with J gene TRBJ2-5; 12 bases match TRBD2. V lost 3 bases and J lost 5; bases outside the gene matches: 7. Looked up from germline, CDR1 is MGHRA and CDR2 is YSYEKL. The CDR3 runs to 16 residues. CDR3 loop: CASSHGRTSGTETQYF. The CDR3, as DNA: TGCGCCAGCAGCCATGGCCGGACTAGCGGGACCGAGACCCAGTACTTC.

This chain joins TRBV29-1 and TRBJ2-3; tentatively, D is TRBD1 (5 bases). Germline loops: CDR1 SQVTM, CDR2 ANQGSEA. Trimming removed 6 bases from V and 4 bases from J, with 14 bases in between. The CDR3 sequence is 13 residues long. The CDR3 spells CSVASLGADTQYF. The CDR3 DNA follows: TGCAGCGTAGCCTCTCTAGGGGCAGATACGCAGTATTTT.

In its sample, this clonotype was seen a few times. The chain links TRBV27 to TRBJ2-1; D is perhaps TRBD1 (5 bases). Germline V CDR1 and CDR2: MNHEY, SMNVEV (reference sequence). CDR3 size: 12 residues. V lost 6 bases, J lost 6 bases, and 9 bases lay in between. The CDR3 loop reads CASSARGNEQFF. The CDR3 DNA follows: TGTGCCAGCAGCGCTAGGGGCAATGAGCAGTTCTTC.

The rearrangement joins TRBV28 to TRBJ1-2; weak D call: TRBD1 (6 bases). V was pared by 6 bases and J by 4 bases, with 12 bases between. Germline CDR1 and CDR2: MDHEN and SYDVKM. The CDR3 is 13 residues long. CDR3 coding DNA: TGTGCCAGCAGCTATGGACAGTTCTATGGCTACACCTTC. Translation gives CASSYGQFYGYTF.

This clonotype was seen a single time. The chain carries TRBV6-6 and TRBJ2-7, with D perhaps TRBD2 (6 bases). Germline V gene data show CDR1 as MNHNY and CDR2 as SVGAGI (reference sequence). This CDR3 has 14 amino acids. The V end was cut by 6 bases, the J end by 2 bases, with 14 bases between. CDR3 sequence (DNA): TGTGCCAGCAGAGCCGGGACTCCAACCTACGAGCAGTACTTC. Translated: CASRAGTPTYEQYF.